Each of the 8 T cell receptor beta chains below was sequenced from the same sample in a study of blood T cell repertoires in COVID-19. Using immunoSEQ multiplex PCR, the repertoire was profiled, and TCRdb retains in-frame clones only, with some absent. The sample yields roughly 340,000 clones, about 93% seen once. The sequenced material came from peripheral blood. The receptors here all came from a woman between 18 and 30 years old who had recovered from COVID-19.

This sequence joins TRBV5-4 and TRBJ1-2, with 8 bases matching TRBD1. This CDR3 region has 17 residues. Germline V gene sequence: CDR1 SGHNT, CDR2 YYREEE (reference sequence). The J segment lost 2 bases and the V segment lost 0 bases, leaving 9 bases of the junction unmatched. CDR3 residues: CASSLGQGARWNYGYTF. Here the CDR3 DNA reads TGTGCCAGCAGCTTGGGGCAGGGGGCGAGGTGGAACTATGGCTACACCTTC.

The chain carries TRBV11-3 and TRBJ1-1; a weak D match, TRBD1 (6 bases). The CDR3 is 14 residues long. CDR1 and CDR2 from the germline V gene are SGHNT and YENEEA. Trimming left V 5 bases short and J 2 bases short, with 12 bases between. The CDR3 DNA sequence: TGTGCCAGCAGCGTGACAGGCGGTAACACTGAAGCTTTCTTT. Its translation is CASSVTGGNTEAFF.

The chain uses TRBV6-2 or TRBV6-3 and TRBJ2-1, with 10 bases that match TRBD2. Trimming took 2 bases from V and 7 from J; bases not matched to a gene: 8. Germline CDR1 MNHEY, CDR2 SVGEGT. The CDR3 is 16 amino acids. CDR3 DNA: TGTGCCAGCAGTTACAGGTCAGCGGGAGGGAAGAATGAGCAGTTCTTC. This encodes CASSYRSAGGKNEQFF.

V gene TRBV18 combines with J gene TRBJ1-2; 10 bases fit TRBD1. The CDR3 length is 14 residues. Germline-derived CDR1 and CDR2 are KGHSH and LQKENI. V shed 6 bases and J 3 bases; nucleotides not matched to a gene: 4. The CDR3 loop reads CASSAGTGDYGYTF. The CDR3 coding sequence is TGTGCCAGCTCGGCTGGGACAGGGGACTATGGCTACACCTTC.

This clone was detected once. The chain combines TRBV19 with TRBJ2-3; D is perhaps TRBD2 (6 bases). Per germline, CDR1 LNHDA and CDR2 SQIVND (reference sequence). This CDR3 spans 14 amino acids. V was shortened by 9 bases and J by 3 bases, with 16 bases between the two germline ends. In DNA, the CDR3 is TGTGCCAGGCTGGGCGGGAAGGGTACAGATACGCAGTATTTT. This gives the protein CARLGGKGTDTQYF.

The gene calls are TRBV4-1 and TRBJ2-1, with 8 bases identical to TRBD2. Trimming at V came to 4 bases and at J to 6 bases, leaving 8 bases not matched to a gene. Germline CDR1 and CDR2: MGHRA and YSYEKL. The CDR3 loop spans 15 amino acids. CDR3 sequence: CASSPRGLDLNEQFF. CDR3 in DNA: TGCGCCAGCAGCCCCCGGGGACTAGACCTCAATGAGCAGTTCTTC.

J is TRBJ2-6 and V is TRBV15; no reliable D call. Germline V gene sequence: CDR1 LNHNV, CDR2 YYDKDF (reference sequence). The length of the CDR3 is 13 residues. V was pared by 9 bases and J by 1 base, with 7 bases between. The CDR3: CATGASGANVLTF. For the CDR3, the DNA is TGTGCCACGGGCGCGTCTGGGGCCAACGTCCTGACTTTC.

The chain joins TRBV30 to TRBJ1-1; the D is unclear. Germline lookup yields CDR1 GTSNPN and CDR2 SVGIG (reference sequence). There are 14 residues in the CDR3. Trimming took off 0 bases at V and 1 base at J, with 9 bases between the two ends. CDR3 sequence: CAWSVTDWNTEAFF. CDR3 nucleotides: TGTGCCTGGAGTGTAACTGATTGGAACACTGAAGCTTTCTTT.